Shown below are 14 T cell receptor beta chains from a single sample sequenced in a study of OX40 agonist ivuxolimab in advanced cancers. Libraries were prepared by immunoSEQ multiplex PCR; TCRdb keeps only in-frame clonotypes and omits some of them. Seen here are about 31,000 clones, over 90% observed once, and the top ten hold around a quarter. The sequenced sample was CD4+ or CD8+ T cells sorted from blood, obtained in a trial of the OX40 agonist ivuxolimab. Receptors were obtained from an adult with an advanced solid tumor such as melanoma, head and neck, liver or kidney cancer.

CDR3 bases: TGTGCCAGCAGTTACGGGGCAGCGAACACTGAAGCTTTCTTT. It specifies CASSYGAANTEAFF. The chain couples TRBV6-5 to TRBJ1-1; D might be TRBD1 (5 bases). The germline V and J ends were trimmed by 2 bases and 1 base, with 8 bases remaining between them. Germline V gene data show CDR1 as MNHEY and CDR2 as SVGAGI. The CDR3 loop spans 14 amino acids.

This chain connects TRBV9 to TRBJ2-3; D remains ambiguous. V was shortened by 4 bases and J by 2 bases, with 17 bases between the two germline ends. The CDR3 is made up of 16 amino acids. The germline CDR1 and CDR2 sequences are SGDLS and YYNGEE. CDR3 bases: TGTGCCAGCAGCCCAACGTTGATGGGCCTCACAGATACGCAGTATTTT. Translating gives CASSPTLMGLTDTQYF.

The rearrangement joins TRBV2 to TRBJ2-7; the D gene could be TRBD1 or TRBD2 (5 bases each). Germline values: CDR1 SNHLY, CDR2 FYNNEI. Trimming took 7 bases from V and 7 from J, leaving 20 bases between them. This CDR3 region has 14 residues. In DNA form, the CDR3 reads TGTGCCAGCACCGAGGGCAGAGGGGCTCGGGAGCAGTACTTC. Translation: CASTEGRGAREQYF.

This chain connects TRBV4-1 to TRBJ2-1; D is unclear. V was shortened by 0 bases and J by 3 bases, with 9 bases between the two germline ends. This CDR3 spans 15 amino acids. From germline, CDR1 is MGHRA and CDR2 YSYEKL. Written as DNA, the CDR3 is TGCGCCAGCAGCCAAGACCGGTCCAACTACAATGAGCAGTTCTTC. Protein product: CASSQDRSNYNEQFF.

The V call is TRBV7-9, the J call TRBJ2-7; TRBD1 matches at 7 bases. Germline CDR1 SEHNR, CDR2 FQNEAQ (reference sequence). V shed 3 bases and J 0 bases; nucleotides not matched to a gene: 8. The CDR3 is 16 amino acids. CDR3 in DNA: TGTGCCAGCAGCTTGTTGCCGGGACAGAGCTCCTACGAGCAGTACTTC. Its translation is CASSLLPGQSSYEQYF.

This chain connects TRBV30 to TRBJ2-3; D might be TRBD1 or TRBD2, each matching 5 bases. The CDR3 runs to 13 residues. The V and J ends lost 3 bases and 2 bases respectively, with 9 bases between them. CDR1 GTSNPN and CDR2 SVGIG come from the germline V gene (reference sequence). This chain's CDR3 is CAWRGETTDTQYF. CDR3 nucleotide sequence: TGTGCCTGGAGAGGGGAGACCACAGATACGCAGTATTTT.

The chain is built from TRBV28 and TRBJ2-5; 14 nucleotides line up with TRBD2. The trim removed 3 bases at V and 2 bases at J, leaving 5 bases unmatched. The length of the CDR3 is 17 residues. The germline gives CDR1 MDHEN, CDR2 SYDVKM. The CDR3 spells CASSFLGTSGGQETQYF. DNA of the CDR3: TGTGCCAGCAGTTTCCTCGGGACTAGCGGGGGACAAGAGACCCAGTACTTC.

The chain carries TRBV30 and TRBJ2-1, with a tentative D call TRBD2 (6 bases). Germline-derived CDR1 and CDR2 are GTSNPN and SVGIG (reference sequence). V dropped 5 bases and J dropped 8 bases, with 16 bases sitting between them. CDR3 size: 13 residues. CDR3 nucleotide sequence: TGTGCCTGGGAGATGGTCGGCGGGGATGAGCAGTTCTTC. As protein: CAWEMVGGDEQFF.

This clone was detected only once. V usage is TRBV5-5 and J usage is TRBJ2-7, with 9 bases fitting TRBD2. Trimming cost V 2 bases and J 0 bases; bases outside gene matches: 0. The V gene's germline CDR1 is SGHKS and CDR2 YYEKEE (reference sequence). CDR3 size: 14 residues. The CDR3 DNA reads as TGTGCCAGCAGCTTTAGCGGGAGCTCCTACGAGCAGTACTTC. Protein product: CASSFSGSSYEQYF.

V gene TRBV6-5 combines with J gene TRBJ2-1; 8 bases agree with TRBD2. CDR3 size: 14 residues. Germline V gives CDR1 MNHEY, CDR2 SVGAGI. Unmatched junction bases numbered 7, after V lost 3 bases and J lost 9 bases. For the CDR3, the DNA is TGTGCCAGCAGTTATATATCGGGGGGGCGTGAGCAGTTCTTC. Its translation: CASSYISGGREQFF.

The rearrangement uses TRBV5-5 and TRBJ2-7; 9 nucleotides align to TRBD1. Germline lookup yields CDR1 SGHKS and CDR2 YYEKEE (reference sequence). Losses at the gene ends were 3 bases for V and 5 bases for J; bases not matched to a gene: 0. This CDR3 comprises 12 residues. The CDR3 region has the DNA TGTGCCAGCAGCTGGACAGGGGACGAGCAGTACTTC. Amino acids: CASSWTGDEQYF. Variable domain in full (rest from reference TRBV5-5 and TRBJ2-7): DAGVTQSPTHLIKTRGQQVTLRCSPISGHKSVSWYQQVLGQGPQFIFQYYEKEERGRGNFPDRFSARQFPNYSSELNVNALLLGDSALYLCASSWTGDEQYFGPGTRLTVT.

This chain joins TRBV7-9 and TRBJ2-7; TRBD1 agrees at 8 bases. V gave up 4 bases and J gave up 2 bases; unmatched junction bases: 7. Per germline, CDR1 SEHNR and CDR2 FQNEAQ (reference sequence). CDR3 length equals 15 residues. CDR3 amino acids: CASSSGAGGPYEQYF. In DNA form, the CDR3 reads TGTGCCAGCAGCTCAGGGGCAGGGGGCCCCTACGAGCAGTACTTC.

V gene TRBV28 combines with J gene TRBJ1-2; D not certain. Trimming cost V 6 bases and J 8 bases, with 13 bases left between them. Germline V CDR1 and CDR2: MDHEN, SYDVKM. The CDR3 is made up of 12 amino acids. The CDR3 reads CASSRDLSGYTF. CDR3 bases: TGTGCCAGCAGCCGTGACTTGAGCGGCTACACCTTC.

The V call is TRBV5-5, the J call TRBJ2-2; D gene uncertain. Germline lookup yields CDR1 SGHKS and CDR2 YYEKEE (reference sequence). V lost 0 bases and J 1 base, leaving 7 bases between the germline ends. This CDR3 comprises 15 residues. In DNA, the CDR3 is TGTGCCAGCAGCTTGGGACTCCTGAACACCGGGGAGCTGTTTTTT. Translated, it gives CASSLGLLNTGELFF.